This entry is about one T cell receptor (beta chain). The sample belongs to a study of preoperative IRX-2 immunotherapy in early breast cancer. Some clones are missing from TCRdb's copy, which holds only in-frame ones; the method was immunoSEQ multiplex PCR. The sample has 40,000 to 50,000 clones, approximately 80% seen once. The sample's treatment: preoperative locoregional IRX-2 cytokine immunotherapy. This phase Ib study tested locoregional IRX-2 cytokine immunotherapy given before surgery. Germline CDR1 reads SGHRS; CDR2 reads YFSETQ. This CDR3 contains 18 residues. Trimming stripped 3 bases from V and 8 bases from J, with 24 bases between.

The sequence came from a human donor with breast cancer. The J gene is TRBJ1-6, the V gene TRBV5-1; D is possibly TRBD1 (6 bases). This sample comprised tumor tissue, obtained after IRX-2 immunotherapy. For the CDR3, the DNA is TGCGCCAGCAGCTCCTGGATTGGGGGGGCGCGATTAGATTCACCCCTCCACTTT. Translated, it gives CASSSWIGGARLDSPLHF.